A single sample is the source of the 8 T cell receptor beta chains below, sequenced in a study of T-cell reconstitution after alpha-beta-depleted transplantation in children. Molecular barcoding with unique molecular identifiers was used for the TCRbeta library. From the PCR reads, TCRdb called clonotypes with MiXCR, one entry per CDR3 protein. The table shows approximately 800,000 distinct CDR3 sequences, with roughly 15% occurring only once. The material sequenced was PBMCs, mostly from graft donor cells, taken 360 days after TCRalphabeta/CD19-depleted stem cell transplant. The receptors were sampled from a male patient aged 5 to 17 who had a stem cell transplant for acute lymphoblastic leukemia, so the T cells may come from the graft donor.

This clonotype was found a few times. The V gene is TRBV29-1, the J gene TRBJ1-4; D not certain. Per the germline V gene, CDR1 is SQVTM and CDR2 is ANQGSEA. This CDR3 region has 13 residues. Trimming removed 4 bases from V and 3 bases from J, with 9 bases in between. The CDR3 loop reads CSVVYWANEKLFF. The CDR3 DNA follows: TGCAGCGTTGTCTACTGGGCTAATGAAAAACTGTTTTTT.

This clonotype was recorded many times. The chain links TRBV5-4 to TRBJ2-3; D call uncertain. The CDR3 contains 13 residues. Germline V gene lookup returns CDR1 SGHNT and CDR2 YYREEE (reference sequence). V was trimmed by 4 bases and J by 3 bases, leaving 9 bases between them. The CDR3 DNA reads TGTGCCAGCAGCCGCCAGTGGACAGATACGCAGTATTTT. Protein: CASSRQWTDTQYF. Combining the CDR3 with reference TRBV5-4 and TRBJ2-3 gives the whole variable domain ETGVTQSPTHLIKTRGQQVTLRCSSQSGHNTVSWYQQALGQGPQFIFQYYREEENGRGNFPPRFSGLQFPNYSSELNVNALELDDSALYLCASSRQWTDTQYFGPGTRLTVL.

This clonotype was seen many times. As DNA, the CDR3 is TGTGCCAGCAGTTCTCATCCGGGACTAGCGGCCAATGAGCAGTTCTTC. It encodes CASSSHPGLAANEQFF. This chain links TRBV28 with TRBJ2-1; TRBD2 matches at 11 bases. CDR3 length: 16 amino acids. Trimming took 4 bases from V and 6 from J; bases not matched to a gene: 8. CDR1 and CDR2 from the germline V gene are MDHEN and SYDVKM.

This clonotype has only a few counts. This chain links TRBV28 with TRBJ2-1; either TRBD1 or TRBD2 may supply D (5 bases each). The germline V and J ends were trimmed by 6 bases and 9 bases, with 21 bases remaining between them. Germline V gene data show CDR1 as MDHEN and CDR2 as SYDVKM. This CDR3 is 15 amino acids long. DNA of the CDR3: TGTGCCAGCAGCTCACCGGGACCGTCGTTTGGTGAGCAGTTCTTC. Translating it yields CASSSPGPSFGEQFF.

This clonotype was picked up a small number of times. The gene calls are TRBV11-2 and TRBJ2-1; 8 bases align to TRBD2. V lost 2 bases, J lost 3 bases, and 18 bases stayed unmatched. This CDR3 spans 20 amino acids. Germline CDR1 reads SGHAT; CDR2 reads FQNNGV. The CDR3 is CASSLLRPRWREDHYNEQFF. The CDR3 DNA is TGTGCCAGCAGCTTATTGCGCCCCAGATGGCGGGAGGACCACTACAATGAGCAGTTCTTC.

The CDR3 DNA is TGTGCCAGCAGCCGCCTTGGGGGGGACTACCGATACAATGAGCAGTTCTTC. Its translation is CASSRLGGDYRYNEQFF. The chain uses TRBV7-3 and TRBJ2-1; 7 nucleotides match TRBD2. There are 17 residues in the CDR3. The junction had 14 bases not matched to a gene; V was cut back by 5 bases and J by 4 bases. CDR1 is SGHTA and CDR2 is FQGTGA in the germline V gene.

The DNA of the CDR3 is TGTGCCAGCAAAAGGCAAGGGTCGGACAATGAGCAGTTCTTC. Translation: CASKRQGSDNEQFF. The J gene is TRBJ2-1, the V gene TRBV27; no reliable D call. This CDR3 comprises 14 residues. CDR1 and CDR2 (germline): MNHEY, SMNVEV (reference sequence). The V and J ends lost 7 bases and 5 bases respectively, with 15 bases between them.

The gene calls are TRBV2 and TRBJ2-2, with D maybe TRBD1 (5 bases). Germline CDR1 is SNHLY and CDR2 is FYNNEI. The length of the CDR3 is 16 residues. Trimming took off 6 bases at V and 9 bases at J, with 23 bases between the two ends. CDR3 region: CASRESGAGCTWELFF. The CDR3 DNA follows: TGTGCCAGCAGGGAGAGTGGGGCAGGGTGTACCTGGGAGCTGTTTTTT. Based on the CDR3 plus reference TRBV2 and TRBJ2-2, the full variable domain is EPEVTQTPSHQVTQMGQEVILRCVPISNHLYFYWYRQILGQKVEFLVSFYNNEISEKSEIFDDQFSVERPDGSNFTLKIRSTKLEDSAMYFCASRESGAGCTWELFFGEGSRLTVL.